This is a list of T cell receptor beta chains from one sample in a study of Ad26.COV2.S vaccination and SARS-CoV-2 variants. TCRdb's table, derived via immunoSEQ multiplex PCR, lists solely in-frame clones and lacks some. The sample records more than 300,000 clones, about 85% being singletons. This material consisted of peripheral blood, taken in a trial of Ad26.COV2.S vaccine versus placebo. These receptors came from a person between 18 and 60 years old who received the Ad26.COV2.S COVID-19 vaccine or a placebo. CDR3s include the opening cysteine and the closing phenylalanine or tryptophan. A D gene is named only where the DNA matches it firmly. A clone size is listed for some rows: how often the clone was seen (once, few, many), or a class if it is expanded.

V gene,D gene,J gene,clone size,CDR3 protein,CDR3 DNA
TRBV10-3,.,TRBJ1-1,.,CAISDSTVNTEAFF,TGTGCCATCAGTGACTCGACGGTGAACACTGAAGCTTTCTTT
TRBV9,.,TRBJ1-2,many,CASSVGTVYGYTF,TGTGCCAGCAGCGTGGGGACGGTATATGGCTACACCTTC
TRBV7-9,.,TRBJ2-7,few,CASSFSGLRSEQYF,TGTGCCAGCAGCTTCTCAGGATTACGAAGTGAGCAGTACTTC
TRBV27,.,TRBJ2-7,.,CASSFLVGGGIYEQYF,TGTGCCAGCAGTTTCCTCGTAGGGGGGGGGATCTACGAGCAGTACTTC
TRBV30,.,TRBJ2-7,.,CAWSARHEQYF,TGTGCCTGGAGCGCAAGACACGAGCAGTACTTC
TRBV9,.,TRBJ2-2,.,CASSVGGSGELFF,TGTGCCAGCAGCGTAGGAGGGTCCGGGGAGCTGTTTTTT
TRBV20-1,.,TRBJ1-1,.,CSAGGTGRTNTEAFF,TGCAGTGCTGGTGGTACTGGGCGGACGAACACTGAAGCTTTCTTT
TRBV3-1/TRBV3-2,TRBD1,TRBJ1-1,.,CASSRGTGETEAFF,TGTGCCAGCAGCCGAGGGACAGGGGAGACTGAAGCTTTCTTT
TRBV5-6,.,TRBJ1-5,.,CASSLGVGMGQPQHF,TGTGCCAGCAGCTTGGGTGTGGGAATGGGTCAGCCCCAGCATTTT
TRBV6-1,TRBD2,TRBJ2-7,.,CASDEAGAPYEQYF,TGTGCCAGCGATGAAGCGGGGGCCCCCTACGAGCAGTACTTC
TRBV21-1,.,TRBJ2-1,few,CASSKATGGPGEDEQFF,TGTGCCAGCAGCAAGGCGACGGGGGGCCCAGGGGAGGATGAGCAGTTCTTC
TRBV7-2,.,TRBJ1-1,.,CASSIPGNTEAFF,TGTGCCAGCAGCATACCGGGTAACACTGAAGCTTTCTTT
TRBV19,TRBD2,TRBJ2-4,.,CASSKPASGRQNIQYF,TGTGCCAGTAGTAAACCCGCTAGCGGGAGACAAAACATTCAGTACTTC
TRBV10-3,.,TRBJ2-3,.,CAIRGTDTQYF,TGTGCCATCAGGGGCACAGATACGCAGTATTTT
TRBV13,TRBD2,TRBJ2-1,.,CASSQLAGGLDEQFF,TGTGCCAGCAGCCAACTAGCGGGGGGGCTGGATGAGCAGTTCTTC
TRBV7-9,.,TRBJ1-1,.,CASSLAQENTEAFF,TGTGCCAGCAGCTTGGCCCAGGAGAACACTGAAGCTTTCTTT
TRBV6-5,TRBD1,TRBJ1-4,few,CASRRGQGDEKLFF,TGTGCCAGCAGGCGCGGACAGGGGGACGAAAAACTGTTTTTT
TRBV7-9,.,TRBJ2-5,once,CASSWSLEETQYF,TGTGCCAGCAGCTGGAGTTTAGAGGAGACCCAGTACTTC
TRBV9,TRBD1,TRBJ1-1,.,CASSVDRGRKTEAFF,TGTGCCAGCAGCGTCGACAGGGGGCGTAAAACTGAAGCTTTCTTT
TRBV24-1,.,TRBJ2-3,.,CATSDRRTTDTQYF,TGTGCCACCAGTGACCGCCGAACTACAGATACGCAGTATTTT
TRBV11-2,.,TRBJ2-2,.,CASSSRPAANTGELFF,TGTGCCAGCAGCTCCAGGCCGGCAGCGAACACCGGGGAGCTGTTTTTT
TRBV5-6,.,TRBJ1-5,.,CASSSYVARVGQPQHF,TGTGCCAGCAGCTCTTACGTCGCCAGGGTGGGACAGCCCCAGCATTTT
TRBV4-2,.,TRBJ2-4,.,CASSSRGPPSAKNIQYF,TGTGCCAGCAGCTCTCGTGGGCCCCCGTCGGCCAAAAACATTCAGTACTTC
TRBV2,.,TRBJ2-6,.,CASSEQPGANVLTF,TGTGCCAGCAGTGAACAGCCTGGGGCCAACGTCCTGACTTTC
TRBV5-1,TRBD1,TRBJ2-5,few,CASSYGTGGAEETQYF,TGCGCCAGCAGCTACGGGACAGGGGGAGCGGAGGAGACCCAGTACTTC
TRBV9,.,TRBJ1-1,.,CASSLRGDPMNTEAFF,TGTGCCAGCAGCCTCCGAGGGGATCCCATGAACACTGAAGCTTTCTTT
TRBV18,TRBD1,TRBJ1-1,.,CASSPRTGDTEAFF,TGTGCCAGCTCACCTAGGACAGGGGACACTGAAGCTTTCTTT
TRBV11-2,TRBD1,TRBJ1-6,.,CASSLGTGSPLHF,TGTGCCAGCAGCTTAGGGACAGGTTCACCCCTCCACTTT
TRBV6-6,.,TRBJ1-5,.,CASSGQRNQPQHF,TGTGCCAGCAGTGGACAGAGGAATCAGCCCCAGCATTTT
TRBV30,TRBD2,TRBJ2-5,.,CAWTASGGPGSTSQYF,TGTGCCTGGACGGCTAGCGGGGGACCCGGTTCGACGTCCCAGTACTTC
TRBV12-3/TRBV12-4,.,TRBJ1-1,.,CASTLDPISEAFF,TGTGCCAGCACCCTAGACCCCATCTCTGAAGCTTTCTTT